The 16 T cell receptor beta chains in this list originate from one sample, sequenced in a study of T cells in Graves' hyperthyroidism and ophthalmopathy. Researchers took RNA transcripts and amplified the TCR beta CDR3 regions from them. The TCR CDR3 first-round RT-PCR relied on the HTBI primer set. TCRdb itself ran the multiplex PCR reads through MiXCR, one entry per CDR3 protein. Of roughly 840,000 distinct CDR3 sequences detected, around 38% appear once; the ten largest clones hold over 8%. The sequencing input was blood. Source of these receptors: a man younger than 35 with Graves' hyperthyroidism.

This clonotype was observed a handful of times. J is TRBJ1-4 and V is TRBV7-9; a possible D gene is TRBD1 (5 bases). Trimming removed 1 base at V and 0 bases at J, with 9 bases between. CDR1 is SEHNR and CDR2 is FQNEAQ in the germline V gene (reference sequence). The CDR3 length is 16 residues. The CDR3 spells CASSLVQVATNEKLFF. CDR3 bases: TGTGCCAGCAGCTTAGTACAGGTTGCAACTAATGAAAAACTGTTTTTT.

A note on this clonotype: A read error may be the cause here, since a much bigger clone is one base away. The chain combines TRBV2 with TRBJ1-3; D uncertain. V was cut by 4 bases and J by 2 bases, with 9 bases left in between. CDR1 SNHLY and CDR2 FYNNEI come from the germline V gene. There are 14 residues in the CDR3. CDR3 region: CASSGESPGNTIYF. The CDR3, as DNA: TGTGCCAGCAGTGGGGAGAGCCCTGGAAACACCATATATTTT.

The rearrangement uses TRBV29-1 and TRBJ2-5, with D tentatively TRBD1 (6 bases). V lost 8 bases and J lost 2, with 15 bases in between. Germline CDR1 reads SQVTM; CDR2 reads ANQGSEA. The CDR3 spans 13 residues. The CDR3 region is CSSIRTGQETQYF. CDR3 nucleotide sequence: TGCAGCAGTATCCGTACAGGGCAAGAGACCCAGTACTTC.

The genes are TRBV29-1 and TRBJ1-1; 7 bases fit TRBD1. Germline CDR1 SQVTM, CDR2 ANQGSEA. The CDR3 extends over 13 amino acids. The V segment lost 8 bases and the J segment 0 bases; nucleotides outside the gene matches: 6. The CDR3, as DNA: TGCAGCAGCTTCGGGACAGTGAACACTGAAGCTTTCTTT. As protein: CSSFGTVNTEAFF.

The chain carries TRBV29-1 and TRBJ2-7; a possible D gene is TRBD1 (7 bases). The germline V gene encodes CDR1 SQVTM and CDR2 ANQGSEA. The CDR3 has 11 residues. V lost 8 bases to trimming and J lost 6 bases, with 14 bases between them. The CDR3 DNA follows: TGCAGCATACAGGGGACTCGCGAGCAGTACTTC. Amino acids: CSIQGTREQYF.

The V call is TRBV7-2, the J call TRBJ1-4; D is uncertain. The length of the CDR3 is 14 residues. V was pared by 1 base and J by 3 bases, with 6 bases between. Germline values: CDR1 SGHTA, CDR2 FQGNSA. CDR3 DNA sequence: TGTGCCAGCAGCTTAGAAGGACCTAATGAAAAACTGTTTTTT. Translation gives CASSLEGPNEKLFF. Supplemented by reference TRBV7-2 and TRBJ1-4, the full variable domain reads GAGVSQSPSNKVTEKGKDVELRCDPISGHTALYWYRQSLGQGLEFLIYFQGNSAPDKSGLPSDRFSAERTGGSVSTLTIQRTQQEDSAVYLCASSLEGPNEKLFFGSGTQLSVL.

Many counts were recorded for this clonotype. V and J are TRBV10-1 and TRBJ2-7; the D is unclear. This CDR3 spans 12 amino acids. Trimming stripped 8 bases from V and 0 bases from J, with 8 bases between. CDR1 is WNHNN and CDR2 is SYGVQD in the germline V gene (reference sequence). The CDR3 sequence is CASAQSSYEQYF. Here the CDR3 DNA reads TGCGCCAGCGCCCAGAGCTCCTACGAGCAGTACTTC.

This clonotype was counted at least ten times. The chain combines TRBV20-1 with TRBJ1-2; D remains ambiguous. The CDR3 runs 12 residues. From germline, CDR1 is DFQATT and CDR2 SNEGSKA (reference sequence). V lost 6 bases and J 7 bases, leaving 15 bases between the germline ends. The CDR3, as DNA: TGCAGTGCCCCGGGAGGGCGCGGTGGCTACACCTTC. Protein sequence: CSAPGGRGGYTF.

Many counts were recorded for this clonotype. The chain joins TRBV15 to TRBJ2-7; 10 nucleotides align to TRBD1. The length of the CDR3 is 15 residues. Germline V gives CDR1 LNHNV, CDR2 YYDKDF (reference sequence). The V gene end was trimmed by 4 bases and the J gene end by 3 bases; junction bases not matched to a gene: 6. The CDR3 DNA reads TGTGCCACCAGCATCGGGACAGGGGCTATCTACGAGCAGTACTTC. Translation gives CATSIGTGAIYEQYF.

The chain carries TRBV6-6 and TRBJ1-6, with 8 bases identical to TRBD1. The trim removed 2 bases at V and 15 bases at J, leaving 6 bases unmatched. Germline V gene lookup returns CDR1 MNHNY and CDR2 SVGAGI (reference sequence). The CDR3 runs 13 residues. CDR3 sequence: CASSYVTGDDLHF. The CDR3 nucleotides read TGTGCCAGCAGTTACGTGACAGGGGATGACCTCCACTTT.

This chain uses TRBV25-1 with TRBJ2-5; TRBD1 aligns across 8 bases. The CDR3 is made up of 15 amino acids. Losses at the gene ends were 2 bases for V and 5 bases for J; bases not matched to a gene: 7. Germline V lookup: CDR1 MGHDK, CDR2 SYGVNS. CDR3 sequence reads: CASSEIRTGFETQYF. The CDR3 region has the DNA TGTGCCAGCAGTGAAATCCGGACAGGGTTTGAGACCCAGTACTTC.

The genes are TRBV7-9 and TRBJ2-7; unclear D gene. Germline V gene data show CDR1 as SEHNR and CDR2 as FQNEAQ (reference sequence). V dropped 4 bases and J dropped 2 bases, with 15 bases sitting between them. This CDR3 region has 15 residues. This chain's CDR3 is CASSSLGGRPYEQYF. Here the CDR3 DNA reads TGTGCCAGCAGCTCCCTCGGCGGACGGCCCTACGAGCAGTACTTC.

CDR3: CASSQEGQQYF. Here the CDR3 DNA reads TGTGCCAGCAGCCAAGAGGGACAGCAGTACTTC. The V gene is TRBV14, the J gene TRBJ2-7; D tentatively fits TRBD1 or TRBD2 (5 bases each). This CDR3 region has 11 residues. V lost 0 bases to trimming and J lost 8 bases, with 5 bases between them. Germline-derived CDR1 and CDR2 are SGHDN and FVKESK.

The CDR3 here is CASAATAYEQYF. The CDR3 nucleotides read TGTGCCAGCGCGGCGACCGCCTACGAGCAGTACTTC. V gene TRBV10-3 combines with J gene TRBJ2-7, with unresolved D. Trimming pared 10 bases from V and 2 bases from J, leaving 12 bases between. The CDR3 length is 12 residues. Germline CDR1 is ENHRY and CDR2 is SYGVKD.

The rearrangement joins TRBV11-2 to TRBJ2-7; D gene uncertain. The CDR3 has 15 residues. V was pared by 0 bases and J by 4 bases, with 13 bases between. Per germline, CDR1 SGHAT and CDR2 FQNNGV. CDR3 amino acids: CASSLDNSFGYEQYF. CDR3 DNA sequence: TGTGCCAGCAGCTTAGATAACAGTTTTGGGTACGAGCAGTACTTC. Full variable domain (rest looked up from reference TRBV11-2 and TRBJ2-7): EAGVAQSPRYKIIEKRQSVAFWCNPISGHATLYWYQQILGQGPKLLIQFQNNGVVDDSQLPKDRFSAERLKGVDSTLKIQPAKLEDSAVYLCASSLDNSFGYEQYFGPGTRLTVT.

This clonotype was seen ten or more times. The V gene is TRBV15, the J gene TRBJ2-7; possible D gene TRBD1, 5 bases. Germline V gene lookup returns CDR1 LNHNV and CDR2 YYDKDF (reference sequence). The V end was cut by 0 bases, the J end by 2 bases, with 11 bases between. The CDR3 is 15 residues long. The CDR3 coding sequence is TGTGCCACCAGCAGAGATGGGGCTACCCCCTACGAGCAGTACTTC. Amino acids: CATSRDGATPYEQYF.